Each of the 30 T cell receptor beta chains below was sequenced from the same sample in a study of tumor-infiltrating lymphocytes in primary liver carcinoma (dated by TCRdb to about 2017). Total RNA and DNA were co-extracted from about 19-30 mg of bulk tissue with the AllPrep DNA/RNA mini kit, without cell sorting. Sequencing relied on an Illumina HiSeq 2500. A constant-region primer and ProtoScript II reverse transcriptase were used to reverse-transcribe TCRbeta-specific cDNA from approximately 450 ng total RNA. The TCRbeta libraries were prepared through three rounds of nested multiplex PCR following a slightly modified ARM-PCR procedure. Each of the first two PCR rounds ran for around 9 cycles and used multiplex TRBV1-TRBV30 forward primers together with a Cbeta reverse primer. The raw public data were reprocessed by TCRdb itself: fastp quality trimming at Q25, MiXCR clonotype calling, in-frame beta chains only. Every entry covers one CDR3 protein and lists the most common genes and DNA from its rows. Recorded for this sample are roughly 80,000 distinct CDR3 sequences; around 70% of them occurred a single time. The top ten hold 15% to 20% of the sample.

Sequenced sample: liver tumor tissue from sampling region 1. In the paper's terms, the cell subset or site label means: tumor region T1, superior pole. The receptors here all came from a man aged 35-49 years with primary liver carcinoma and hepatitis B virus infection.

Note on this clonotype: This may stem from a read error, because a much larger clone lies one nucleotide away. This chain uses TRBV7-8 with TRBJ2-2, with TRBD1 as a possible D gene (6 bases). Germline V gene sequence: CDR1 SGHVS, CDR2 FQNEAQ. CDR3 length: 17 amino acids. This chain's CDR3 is CDSSVSRGGFITGELFF. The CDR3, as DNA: TGTGACAGCAGCGTCTCCAGAGGGGGATTTATCACCGGGGAGCTGTTTTTT.

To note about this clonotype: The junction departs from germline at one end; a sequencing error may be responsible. The CDR3 spells CARSLTPGRADTQYF. CDR3 nucleotides: TGTGCCCGCAGCTTGACCCCGGGCCGGGCAGATACGCAGTATTTT. The chain joins TRBV5-6 to TRBJ2-3; D not resolved. This CDR3 has 15 amino acids. CDR1 and CDR2 from the germline V gene are SGHDT and YYEEEE.

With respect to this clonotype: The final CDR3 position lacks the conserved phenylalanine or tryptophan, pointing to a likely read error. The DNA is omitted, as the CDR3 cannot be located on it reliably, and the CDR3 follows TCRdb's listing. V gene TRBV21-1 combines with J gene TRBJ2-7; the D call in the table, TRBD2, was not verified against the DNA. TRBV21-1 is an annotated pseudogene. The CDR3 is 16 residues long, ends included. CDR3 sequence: CTSSPPGRERPGEQYL.

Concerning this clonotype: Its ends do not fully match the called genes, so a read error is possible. The CDR3, as DNA: TGTGCCATCAGCCCCGGGGGGGGCGAACAGTACTTC. This encodes CAISPGGGEQYF. This rearrangement joins TRBV11-2 to TRBJ2-7; 8 positions match TRBD2. Germline CDR1 and CDR2: SGHAT and FQNNGV. The length of the CDR3 is 12 residues. Together with reference TRBV11-2 and TRBJ2-7, the CDR3 gives the full variable domain: EAGVAQSPRYKIIEKRQSVAFWCNPISGHATLYWYQQILGQGPKLLIQFQNNGVVDDSQLPKDRFSAERLKGVDSTLKIQPAKLEDSAVYLCAISPGGGEQYFGPGTRLTVT.

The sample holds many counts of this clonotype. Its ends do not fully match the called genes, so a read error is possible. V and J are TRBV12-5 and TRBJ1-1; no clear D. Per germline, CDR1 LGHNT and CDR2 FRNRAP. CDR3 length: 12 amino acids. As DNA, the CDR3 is TGTGCTAGTGGTTTGGAAGGGTCACCACCTACCTTT. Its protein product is CASGLEGSPPTF. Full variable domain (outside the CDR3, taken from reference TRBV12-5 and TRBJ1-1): DARVTQTPRHKVTEMGQEVTMRCQPILGHNTVFWYRQTMMQGLELLAYFRNRAPLDDSGMPKDRFSAEMPDATLATLKIQPSEPRDSAVYFCASGLEGSPPTFGQGTRLTVV.

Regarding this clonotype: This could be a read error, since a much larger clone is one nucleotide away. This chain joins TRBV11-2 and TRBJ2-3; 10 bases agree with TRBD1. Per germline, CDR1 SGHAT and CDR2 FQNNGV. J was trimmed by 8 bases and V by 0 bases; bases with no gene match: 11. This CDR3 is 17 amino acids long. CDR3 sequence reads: CASSLDLGTGESVTQYF. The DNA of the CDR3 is TGTGCCAGCAGCTTAGATCTTGGGACAGGGGAGAGCGTTACGCAGTATTTT. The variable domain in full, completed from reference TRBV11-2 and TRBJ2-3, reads EAGVAQSPRYKIIEKRQSVAFWCNPISGHATLYWYQQILGQGPKLLIQFQNNGVVDDSQLPKDRFSAERLKGVDSTLKIQPAKLEDSAVYLCASSLDLGTGESVTQYFGPGTRLTVL.

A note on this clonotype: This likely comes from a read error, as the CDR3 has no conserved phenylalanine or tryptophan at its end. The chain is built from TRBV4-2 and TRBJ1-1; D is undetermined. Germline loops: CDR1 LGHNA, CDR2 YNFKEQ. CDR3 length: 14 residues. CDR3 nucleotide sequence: TGTGACAGCAGCCTAAAAGAAGACAACCGTGAAGCTTTCTTA. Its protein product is CDSSLKEDNREAFL.

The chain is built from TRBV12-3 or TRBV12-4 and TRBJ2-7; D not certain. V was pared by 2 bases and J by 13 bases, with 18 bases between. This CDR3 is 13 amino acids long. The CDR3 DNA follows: TGTGCCAGCAGTTTATGGGAATCCTACGAGCGATACTTC. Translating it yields CASSLWESYERYF.

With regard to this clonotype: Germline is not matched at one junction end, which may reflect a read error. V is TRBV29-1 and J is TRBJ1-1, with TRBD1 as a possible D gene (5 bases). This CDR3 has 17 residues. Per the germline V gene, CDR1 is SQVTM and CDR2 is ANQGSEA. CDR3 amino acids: CGVVGARKTVGVAEAFF. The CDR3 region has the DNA TGCGGCGTTGTCGGAGCTAGGAAGACAGTGGGCGTAGCTGAAGCTTTCTTT.

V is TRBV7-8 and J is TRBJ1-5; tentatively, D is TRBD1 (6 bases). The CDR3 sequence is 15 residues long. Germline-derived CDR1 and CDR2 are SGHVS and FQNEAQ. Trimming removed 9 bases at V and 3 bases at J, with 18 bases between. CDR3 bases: TGTGCCAGGCGAGTGGGGACATGGAACAATCAGCCCCAGCATTTT. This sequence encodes CARRVGTWNNQPQHF.

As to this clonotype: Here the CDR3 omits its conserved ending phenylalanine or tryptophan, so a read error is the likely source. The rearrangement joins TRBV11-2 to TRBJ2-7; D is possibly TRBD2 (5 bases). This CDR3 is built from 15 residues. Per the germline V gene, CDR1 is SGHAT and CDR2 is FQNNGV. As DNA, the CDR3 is TGTGCCAGCTGCCTATCTGTGGGAGTATCCTACGTGCAGTACCTC. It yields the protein CASCLSVGVSYVQYL.

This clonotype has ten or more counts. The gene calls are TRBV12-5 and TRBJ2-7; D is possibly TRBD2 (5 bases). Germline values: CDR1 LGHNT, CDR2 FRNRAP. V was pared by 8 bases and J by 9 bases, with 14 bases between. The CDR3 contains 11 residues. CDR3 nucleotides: TGTGCTAGTCCCCCGGGGTCCGGGCAGTACTTC. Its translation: CASPPGSGQYF.

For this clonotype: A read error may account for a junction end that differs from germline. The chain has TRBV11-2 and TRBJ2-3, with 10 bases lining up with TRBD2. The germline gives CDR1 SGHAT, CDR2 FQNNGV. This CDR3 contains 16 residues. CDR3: CACSLEGLARTDTQYF. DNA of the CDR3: TGTGCCTGCAGCTTAGAGGGACTAGCGCGTACAGATACGCAGTATTTT.

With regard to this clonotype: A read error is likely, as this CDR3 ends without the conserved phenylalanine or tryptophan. The CDR3 DNA reads as TGTGCCAGCAGTTATGGGGGTAGTAACACTGAAGCTTTCTCT. Translating it yields CASSYGGSNTEAFS. This sequence joins TRBV6-5 and TRBJ1-1, with a possible D match to TRBD1 (5 bases). From germline, CDR1 is MNHEY and CDR2 SVGAGI. Trimming pared 3 bases from V and 2 bases from J, leaving 10 bases between. CDR3 length equals 14 residues.

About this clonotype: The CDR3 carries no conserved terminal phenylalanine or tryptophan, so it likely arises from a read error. For the CDR3, the DNA is TGCAGCGTTGCAGTTGGAATCGTGCGGGCCTCCTACAATGAGCAGTTCGTC. As protein: CSVAVGIVRASYNEQFV. This sequence joins TRBV29-1 and TRBJ2-1; D is perhaps TRBD2 (5 bases). CDR1 and CDR2 from the germline V gene are SQVTM and ANQGSEA. The ends were cut back, 4 bases at V and 0 bases at J, with 19 bases in the middle. CDR3 length: 17 residues.

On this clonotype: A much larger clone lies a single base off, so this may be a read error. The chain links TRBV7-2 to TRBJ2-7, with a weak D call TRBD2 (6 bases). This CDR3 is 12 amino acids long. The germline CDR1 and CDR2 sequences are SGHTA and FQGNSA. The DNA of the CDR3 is TGTGCCAGCAGCTCGGGGGTATACGAGCACTACTTC. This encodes CASSSGVYEHYF.

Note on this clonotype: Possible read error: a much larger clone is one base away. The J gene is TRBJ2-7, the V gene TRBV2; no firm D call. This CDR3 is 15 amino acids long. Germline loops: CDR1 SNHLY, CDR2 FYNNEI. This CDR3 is CAGSERLLGSYEQYF. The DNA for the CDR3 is TGTGCCGGCAGTGAAAGGCTTCTGGGATCTTACGAGCAGTACTTC.

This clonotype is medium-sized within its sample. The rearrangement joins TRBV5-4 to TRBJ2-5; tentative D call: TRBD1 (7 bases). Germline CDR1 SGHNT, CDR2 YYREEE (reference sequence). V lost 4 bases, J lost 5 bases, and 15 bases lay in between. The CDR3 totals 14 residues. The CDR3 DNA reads TGTGCCAGCAGCGGGGGGACAGAATGGGAGACCCAGTACTTC. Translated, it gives CASSGGTEWETQYF.

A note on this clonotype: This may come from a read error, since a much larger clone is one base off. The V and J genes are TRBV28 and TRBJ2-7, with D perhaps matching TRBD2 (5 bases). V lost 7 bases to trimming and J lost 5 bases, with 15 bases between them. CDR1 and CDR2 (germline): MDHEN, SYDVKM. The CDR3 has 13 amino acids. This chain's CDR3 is CASIPVGEDEQYF. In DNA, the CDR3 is TGTGCCAGCATCCCCGTGGGAGAAGACGAGCAGTACTTC.

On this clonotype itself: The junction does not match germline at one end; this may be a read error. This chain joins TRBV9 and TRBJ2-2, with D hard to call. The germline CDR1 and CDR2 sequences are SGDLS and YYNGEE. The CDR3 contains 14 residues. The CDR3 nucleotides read TGTACCAGCAGCGTCGGCCTAGTTTCCGGGGAGCTGTTTTTT. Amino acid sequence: CTSSVGLVSGELFF. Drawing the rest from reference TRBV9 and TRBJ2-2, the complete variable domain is DSGVTQTPKHLITATGQRVTLRCSPRSGDLSVYWYQQSLDQGLQFLIQYYNGEERAKGNILERFSAQQFPDLHSELNLSSLELGDSALYFCTSSVGLVSGELFFGEGSRLTVL.

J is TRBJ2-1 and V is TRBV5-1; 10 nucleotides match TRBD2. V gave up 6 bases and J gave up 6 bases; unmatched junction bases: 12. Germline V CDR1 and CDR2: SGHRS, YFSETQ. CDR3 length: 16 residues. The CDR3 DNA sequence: TGCGCCAGCACCCTGATAGCGGGAGGACCGGCCAATGAGCAGTTCTTC. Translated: CASTLIAGGPANEQFF.

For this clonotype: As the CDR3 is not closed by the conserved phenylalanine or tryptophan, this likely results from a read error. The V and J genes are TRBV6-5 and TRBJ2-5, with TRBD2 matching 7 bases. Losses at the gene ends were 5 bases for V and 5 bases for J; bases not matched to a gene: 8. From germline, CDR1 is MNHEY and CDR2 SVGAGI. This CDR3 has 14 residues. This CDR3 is CASSQAGSWETQYI. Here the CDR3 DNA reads TGTGCCAGCAGTCAAGCGGGATCCTGGGAGACCCAGTACATC.

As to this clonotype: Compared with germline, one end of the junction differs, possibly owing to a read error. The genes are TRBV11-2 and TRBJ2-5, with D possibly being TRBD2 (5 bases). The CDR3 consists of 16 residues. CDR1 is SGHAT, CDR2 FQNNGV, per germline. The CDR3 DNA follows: TGTGTCAGCAGCTTAGGGAGTAGTGGCACGGGGGAGACCCAGTACTTC. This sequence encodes CVSSLGSSGTGETQYF. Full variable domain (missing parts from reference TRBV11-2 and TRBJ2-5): EAGVAQSPRYKIIEKRQSVAFWCNPISGHATLYWYQQILGQGPKLLIQFQNNGVVDDSQLPKDRFSAERLKGVDSTLKIQPAKLEDSAVYLCVSSLGSSGTGETQYFGPGTRLLVL.

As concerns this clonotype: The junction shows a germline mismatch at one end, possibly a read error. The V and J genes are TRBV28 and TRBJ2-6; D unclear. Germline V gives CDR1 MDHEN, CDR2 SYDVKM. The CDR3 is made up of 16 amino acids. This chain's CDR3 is CASSLYPSSGVNVLAF. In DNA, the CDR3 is TGTGCCAGCAGTTTATATCCCAGCTCTGGGGTCAACGTCCTGGCTTTC.

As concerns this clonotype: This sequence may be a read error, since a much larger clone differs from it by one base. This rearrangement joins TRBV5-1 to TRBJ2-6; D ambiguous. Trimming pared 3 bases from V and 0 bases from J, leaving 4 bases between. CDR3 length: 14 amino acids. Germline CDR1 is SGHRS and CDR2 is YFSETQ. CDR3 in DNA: TGCGCCAGCAGCTGTGACTCTGGGGCCAACGTCCTGACTTTC. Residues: CASSCDSGANVLTF.

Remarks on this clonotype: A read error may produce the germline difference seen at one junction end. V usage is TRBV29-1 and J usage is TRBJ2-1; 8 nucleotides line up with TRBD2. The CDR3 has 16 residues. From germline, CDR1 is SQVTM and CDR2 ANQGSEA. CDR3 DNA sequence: TGCAACGTAGCCTGGACTAGCTGGAGCTCCTTCAATGAGCAGTTCTTC. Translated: CNVAWTSWSSFNEQFF.

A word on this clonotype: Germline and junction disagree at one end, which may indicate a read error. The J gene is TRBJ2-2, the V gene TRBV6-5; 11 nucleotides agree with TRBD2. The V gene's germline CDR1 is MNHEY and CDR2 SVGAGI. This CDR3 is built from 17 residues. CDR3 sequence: CASSYWGLAANTGELFF. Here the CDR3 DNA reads TGTGCCAGTAGTTACTGGGGACTAGCGGCGAACACCGGGGAGCTGTTTTTT.

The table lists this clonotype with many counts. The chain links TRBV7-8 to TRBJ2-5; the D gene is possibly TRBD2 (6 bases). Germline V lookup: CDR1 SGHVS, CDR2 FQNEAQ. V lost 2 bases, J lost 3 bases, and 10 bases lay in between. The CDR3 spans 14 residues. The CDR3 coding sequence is TGTGCCAGCAGCTTACTAGCGTACAAAGAGACCCAGTACTTC. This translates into CASSLLAYKETQYF.

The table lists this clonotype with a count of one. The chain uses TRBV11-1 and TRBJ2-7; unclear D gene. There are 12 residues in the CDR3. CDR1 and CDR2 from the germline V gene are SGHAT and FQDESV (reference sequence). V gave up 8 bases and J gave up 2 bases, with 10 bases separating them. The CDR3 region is CASLRSPYEQYF. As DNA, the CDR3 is TGTGCCAGCTTAAGATCGCCCTACGAGCAGTACTTC.

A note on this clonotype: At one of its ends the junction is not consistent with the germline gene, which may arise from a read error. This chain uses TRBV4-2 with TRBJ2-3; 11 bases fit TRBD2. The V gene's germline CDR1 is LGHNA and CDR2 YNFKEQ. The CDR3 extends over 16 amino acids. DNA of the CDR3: TGCGCCAGCCGCCTCGGACTAGCGGGCGACCCAGATACGCAGTATTTT. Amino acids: CASRLGLAGDPDTQYF.